This entry describes one T cell receptor beta chain. No antigen is known for it. Base-call qualities are not available, and no considerably larger clone is one nucleotide away. The immunoSEQ hsTCRB v3.0 assay was used at survey level resolution to sequence the TRB variable region. A depth of roughly 35,000-55,000 T-cell genomes per sample was targeted for TRB sequencing. TRB libraries were pooled and sequenced on an Illumina MiSeq using a v3 150-cycle kit. As for the authors' bioinformatics: Repertoire analysis was run in R within a reproducible Nextflow workflow that covered QC, data transformation and analysis. Custom analyses were implemented in LymphoSeq2, an R package for AIRR-Seq data exploration. After excluding a few samples that yielded fewer than 5000 total TRB sequences, under 200 HIV repertoires remained for analysis. Of the approximately 190 retained HIV repertoires, over 55 were collected before and 120 to 130 after ART initiation. Each repertoire was downsampled to 5000 TRB nucleotide sequences, and summary statistics were averaged across 100 downsampling iterations. The analysis kept only TRB sequences whose CDR3 regions were at least seven amino acids long. A Shannon entropy-derived clonality score and the Gini coefficient were used to measure diversity. In repertoire networks, the top 5000 CDR3 amino acid sequences were linked whenever an edit distance of one separated two sequences. GLIPH2 predicted antigen specificity groups and MHC restriction for TRB CDR3 amino acid sequences. To flag known associations with CMV, EBV, HIV or tissue antigens, CDR3 amino acid sequences were compared against VDJdb and McPAS-TCR. Pre-ART, post-ART and control groups were compared with Wilcoxon signed-rank tests and Holm-Bonferroni correction. Not all clones reach the TCRdb copy of this immuneACCESS table, which keeps in-frame sequences only. Checked studies attribute under half of the gap to unresolved V genes and leave the rest unexplained. V and J calls and clone size follow that table, whereas D and trimming were derived from the DNA. The sample table records about 21,000 clones; 79% of these occur just once. Over 8.5% of the sample rests with the top ten.

The sample originates from a study of long-term antiretroviral therapy in people with HIV (dated by TCRdb to 2022 to 2024). With respect to the entire study: The earliest samples were collected approximately a decade before the 2015 WHO recommendation for immediate ART, a period when ART was typically delayed until CD4 counts fell. A retrospective serial study tested whether changes in peripheral blood TRB repertoire composition and diversity were associated with ART initiation and durable HIV suppression. From fewer than 35 adults with confirmed HIV infection, the cohort provided 192 cryopreserved PBMC samples, gathered serially across a mean of around 6 years (range 1-12). Among the approximately 27 participants with HIV, eleven to twelve were female. No cross-contamination during QIAcube processing was seen in test extractions of a monoclonal T-cell line run alongside around 34 polyclonal samples. What the study reported, not specific to this receptor: Because PBMC availability was limited, only the TCR beta chain was sequenced, with no alpha chain pairing. Expanded TRB clones identified before ART initiation dominated the repertoire across all time points, though the dominance fluctuated and decreased in many PLHIV after ART. A significant increase in TRB diversity was found to be associated with ART initiation, although TRB diversity was observed to remain significantly below that of transplant donor controls even after long-term ART. HIV repertoires had narrower CDR3 length ranges than controls, and the network structure suggested an antigen-experienced repertoire that shifted only slightly toward naive after ART. The samples were dated from the mid-2000s to the late 2010s, and the ART regimens that were used may be less effective than current ART regimens. Inferences about post-ART repertoire changes are limited because no data were available on ART adherence, viral resistance or therapy changes. Unsorted PBMC were profiled instead of sorted CD4+ and CD8+ T cells because pre-ART samples had limited cell numbers.

Between the V and J ends, shortened by 1 base and 6 bases respectively, the junction contains 6 bases. The germline V gene (reference sequence) yields SEHNR for CDR1 and FQNEAQ for CDR2. Spanning cysteine to phenylalanine, the CDR3 consists of 12 amino acids. Only the CDR3 portion is preserved as DNA: 36 bases, with reading frame beginning at the first base. To be included, a participant needed at least one PBMC sample from before ART initiation plus at least two post-ART samples. Every participant with HIV received treatment in the United States of America. Before DNA extraction, cryopreserved samples containing about 1-10 million PBMC were thawed and washed. At the time of the earliest PBMC sample, participants with HIV were aged between roughly 20 and 60 years. Per participant, PBMC samples came from 1-4 timepoints prior to ART initiation and 2-8 timepoints following ART initiation, for a median of 7 samples. Serial HIV viral load, CD4+ T-cell count, ART history and demographic data were obtained for every participant. Genomic DNA was extracted from unsorted PBMC with a Qiagen kit on a QIAcube, with processing performed in batches of 12 samples.

The sequence is built from TRBV7-9 and TRBJ1-1, with no confidently assigned D gene. The material sequenced was unsorted PBMCs, taken 4.1 years after starting antiretroviral therapy. The clonotype was recovered from a woman aged 40 to 49 with HIV. The DNA sequence reads TGTGCCAGCAGCTTAGAAGGCCCTGAAGCTTTCTTT. This encodes CASSLEGPEAFF.